This entry lists 27 T cell receptor beta chains sequenced from one sample in a study of technical replicates of blood from a handful of donors. Method: immunoSEQ multiplex PCR; TCRdb's copy keeps in-frame clones and lacks some. The sample carries approximately 89,000 clones, just under 95% recorded once. Sequencing was carried out using T cells isolated from PBMCs. These receptors were taken from a human donor in good health.

The chain carries TRBV4-1 and TRBJ2-7, with D tentatively TRBD2 (6 bases). This CDR3 contains 16 residues. CDR1 is MGHRA and CDR2 is YSYEKL in the germline V gene. V lost 1 base to trimming and J lost 5 bases, with 18 bases between them. The CDR3 sequence is CASSQVPGSWFDEQYF. For the CDR3, the DNA is TGCGCCAGCAGCCAAGTTCCCGGGAGTTGGTTCGACGAGCAGTACTTC.

A single count supports this clone. The chain couples TRBV4-2 to TRBJ2-1; D might be TRBD2 (6 bases). The CDR3 length is 14 residues. The germline V gene has CDR1 LGHNA and CDR2 YNFKEQ. The V end was cut by 1 base, the J end by 8 bases, with 12 bases between. The CDR3, as DNA: TGTGCCAGCAGCCAAGGGACTATAGCGGATGAGCAGTTCTTC. Translated: CASSQGTIADEQFF.

The rearrangement joins TRBV2 to TRBJ2-7, with 8 positions matching TRBD2. Germline-derived CDR1 and CDR2 are SNHLY and FYNNEI. The CDR3 spans 15 residues. V shed 7 bases and J 0 bases; nucleotides not matched to a gene: 8. The CDR3 coding sequence is TGTGCCAGCAATTCAAACGGGAGGGGCTCCTACGAGCAGTACTTC. As protein: CASNSNGRGSYEQYF.

The J gene is TRBJ2-7, the V gene TRBV30; 7 bases fit TRBD2. CDR3 length equals 13 residues. Germline V CDR1 and CDR2: GTSNPN, SVGIG (reference sequence). V lost 3 bases to trimming and J lost 2 bases; unmatched junction nucleotides: 4. DNA for the CDR3: TGTGCCTGGAGCCTTGCGGGGGCCTACGAGCAGTACTTC. It codes for CAWSLAGAYEQYF.

For this clone: Germline is not matched at one junction end, which may reflect a read error. The V call is TRBV7-7, the J call TRBJ2-7, with D hard to call. This CDR3 has 13 amino acids. CDR1 and CDR2 (germline): SSHAT, FNYEAQ (reference sequence). The CDR3, as DNA: TGTGCTAGCAGCATGACACCCTCCTACGAGCAGTACTTC. Residues: CASSMTPSYEQYF.

The chain joins TRBV27 to TRBJ2-4, with D possibly being TRBD1 (5 bases). Trimming cost V 6 bases and J 8 bases, with 20 bases left between them. CDR3 length equals 15 residues. The germline CDR1 and CDR2 sequences are MNHEY and SMNVEV (reference sequence). The CDR3 spells CASSPSRSVGDIQYF. DNA of the CDR3: TGTGCCAGCAGCCCTTCCAGATCAGTAGGGGACATTCAGTACTTC.

This chain uses TRBV10-3 with TRBJ2-7, with D unclear. In germline, CDR1 is ENHRY, CDR2 SYGVKD. The V gene lost 7 bases and the J gene lost 3 bases, with 10 bases spanning the gap. The CDR3 sequence is 12 residues long. CDR3 in amino acids: CAIIRQFYEQYF. The CDR3, as DNA: TGTGCCATCATTCGACAATTCTACGAGCAGTACTTC.

This chain joins TRBV4-1 and TRBJ1-5; 8 bases fit TRBD1. The germline V gene encodes CDR1 MGHRA and CDR2 YSYEKL. V shed 4 bases, J shed 4 bases, and the junction held 3 bases outside the gene matches. The CDR3 spans 14 residues. CDR3 region: CASSLGQGNQPQHF. The CDR3 DNA reads as TGCGCCAGCAGCCTAGGACAGGGTAATCAGCCCCAGCATTTT.

The rearrangement uses TRBV2 and TRBJ2-7; no clear D. Germline CDR1 is SNHLY and CDR2 is FYNNEI. The V end was cut by 1 base, the J end by 0 bases, with 7 bases between. This CDR3 comprises 14 residues. CDR3 bases: TGTGCCAGCAGTGAAGTTCGGAGCTCCTACGAGCAGTACTTC. This encodes CASSEVRSSYEQYF. The whole variable domain, remainder taken from reference TRBV2 and TRBJ2-7, is EPEVTQTPSHQVTQMGQEVILRCVPISNHLYFYWYRQILGQKVEFLVSFYNNEISEKSEIFDDQFSVERPDGSNFTLKIRSTKLEDSAMYFCASSEVRSSYEQYFGPGTRLTVT.

This chain uses TRBV9 with TRBJ2-1, with 7 bases that match TRBD1. The germline CDR1 and CDR2 sequences are SGDLS and YYNGEE. The CDR3 totals 13 residues. V was clipped by 0 bases and J by 13 bases; unmatched bases: 7. CDR3 coding DNA: TGTGCCAGCAGCGTAGTTGAGGGGACAGACCAGTTCTTC. Its translation is CASSVVEGTDQFF.

This chain links TRBV7-2 with TRBJ2-5; 9 bases are shared with TRBD1. J lost 5 bases, V lost 6 bases, and 7 bases had no gene match. Germline values: CDR1 SGHTA, CDR2 FQGNSA. The CDR3 covers 14 residues. The CDR3 DNA follows: TGTGCCAGCAGTACACAGGGGGCGATTGAGACCCAGTACTTC. Amino acid sequence: CASSTQGAIETQYF.

V and J are TRBV6-5 and TRBJ2-7; D is ambiguous. V dropped 7 bases and J dropped 2 bases, with 15 bases sitting between them. From germline, CDR1 is MNHEY and CDR2 SVGAGI. The CDR3 extends over 14 amino acids. The CDR3 is CASNSPTEAYEQYF. CDR3 in DNA: TGTGCCAGCAACTCCCCAACAGAAGCCTACGAGCAGTACTTC.

J is TRBJ2-7 and V is TRBV4-2; D not resolved. Germline CDR1 is LGHNA and CDR2 is YNFKEQ. The CDR3 runs 15 residues. Trimming cost V 2 bases and J 0 bases, with 11 bases left between them. The DNA of the CDR3 is TGTGCCAGCAGCCAAACCTCAACAAGCTCCTACGAGCAGTACTTC. Translation: CASSQTSTSSYEQYF.

This rearrangement joins TRBV4-2 to TRBJ2-7, with unresolved D. Germline CDR1 reads LGHNA; CDR2 reads YNFKEQ. V lost 0 bases to trimming and J lost 1 base, with 10 bases between them. CDR3 length: 15 amino acids. CDR3 protein: CASSQDLQRSYEQYF. Here the CDR3 DNA reads TGTGCCAGCAGCCAAGATTTACAGAGATCCTACGAGCAGTACTTC.

The rearrangement joins TRBV29-1 to TRBJ1-4; the D gene is possibly TRBD1 (6 bases). There are 13 residues in the CDR3. The V and J ends lost 4 bases and 8 bases respectively, with 14 bases between them. CDR1 and CDR2 (germline): SQVTM, ANQGSEA. The CDR3 nucleotides are TGCAGCGTTGTAACAGGGAGAGAGGAAAAACTGTTTTTT. It translates to CSVVTGREEKLFF.

This rearrangement joins TRBV27 to TRBJ2-7, with D possibly matching TRBD2 (6 bases). The V end lost 6 bases, the J end lost 0 bases, and 12 bases lay between the germline ends. The CDR3 has 14 residues. Germline values: CDR1 MNHEY, CDR2 SMNVEV (reference sequence). The CDR3 protein is CASSHRENSYEQYF. CDR3 DNA: TGTGCCAGCAGCCACCGGGAGAACTCCTACGAGCAGTACTTC.

The CDR3 DNA sequence: TGTGCCAGCAGCTTACAGATTTCAGGAAACACCATATATTTT. Translating gives CASSLQISGNTIYF. The genes are TRBV7-9 and TRBJ1-3; D is ambiguous. The CDR3 consists of 14 residues. Looked up from germline, CDR1 is SEHNR and CDR2 is FQNEAQ (reference sequence). Deletions cut 2 bases from V and 4 bases from J, with 9 bases between.

V usage is TRBV7-9 and J usage is TRBJ1-4; 8 nucleotides agree with TRBD1. With V trimmed by 5 bases and J by 6 bases, 11 bases remained unmatched. CDR3 length: 16 residues. Germline-derived CDR1 and CDR2 are SEHNR and FQNEAQ (reference sequence). CDR3 loop: CASSHHRTGSYEKLFF. For the CDR3, the DNA is TGTGCCAGCAGCCATCATAGGACAGGGAGTTATGAAAAACTGTTTTTT.

The gene calls are TRBV7-9 and TRBJ2-1; perhaps TRBD2 as D (6 bases). The V end lost 5 bases, the J end lost 8 bases, and 13 bases lay between the germline ends. The CDR3 has 13 residues. Germline V gene sequence: CDR1 SEHNR, CDR2 FQNEAQ (reference sequence). CDR3 in DNA: TGTGCCAGCAGCCCCCCAGGAGGGGATGAGCAGTTCTTC. Protein: CASSPPGGDEQFF.

The chain carries TRBV9 and TRBJ2-2, with 11 bases matching TRBD2. Unmatched junction bases numbered 5, after V lost 4 bases and J lost 0 bases. Germline values: CDR1 SGDLS, CDR2 YYNGEE. The CDR3 consists of 17 residues. The CDR3 reads CASSHSGLAANTGELFF. The DNA for the CDR3 is TGTGCCAGCAGCCACTCGGGACTAGCGGCGAACACCGGGGAGCTGTTTTTT.

The chain combines TRBV19 with TRBJ1-2; 12 bases are shared with TRBD1. Germline-derived CDR1 and CDR2 are LNHDA and SQIVND (reference sequence). The CDR3 runs 16 residues. The ends lost 5 bases at V and 3 bases at J; junction bases unmatched: 7. In DNA, the CDR3 is TGTGCCAGTAGTCCTGGGACAGGGGGCATTTACTATGGCTACACCTTC. Protein: CASSPGTGGIYYGYTF.

V is TRBV29-1 and J is TRBJ1-1, with unresolved D. With 4 bases removed from V and 5 bases from J, the gap between germline ends came to 8 bases. The germline V gene has CDR1 SQVTM and CDR2 ANQGSEA. CDR3 length equals 11 residues. CDR3 sequence (DNA): TGCAGCGTTGCAGTCTCGACTGAAGCTTTCTTT. Protein sequence: CSVAVSTEAFF.

The rearrangement links TRBV18 to TRBJ2-7; 7 bases are a match to TRBD1. The CDR3 extends over 14 amino acids. Germline CDR1 KGHSH, CDR2 LQKENI. With V trimmed by 4 bases and J by 2 bases, 5 bases remained unmatched. CDR3 residues: CASSLLGTAYEQYF. CDR3 DNA: TGTGCCAGCTCACTGTTAGGGACAGCCTACGAGCAGTACTTC.

The chain couples TRBV5-1 to TRBJ2-5; no clear D. V lost 5 bases and J lost 4, with 15 bases in between. Looked up from germline, CDR1 is SGHRS and CDR2 is YFSETQ. This CDR3 has 14 amino acids. The CDR3, as DNA: TGCGCCAGCAGTTCCTCCGGTTGGAGAGAGACCCAGTACTTC. Protein sequence: CASSSSGWRETQYF.

The rearrangement links TRBV7-9 to TRBJ2-6, with 7 bases fitting TRBD2. This CDR3 region has 17 residues. With 7 bases clipped from V and 0 bases from J, the junction kept 9 bases outside the gene matches. Germline values: CDR1 SEHNR, CDR2 FQNEAQ (reference sequence). The CDR3 loop is CASISSSGPSGANVLTF. DNA of the CDR3: TGTGCCAGCATCTCCTCTAGCGGACCCTCTGGGGCCAACGTCCTGACTTTC.

V gene TRBV6-1 combines with J gene TRBJ1-1, with TRBD1 identical over 10 bases. Losses at the gene ends were 3 bases for V and 5 bases for J; bases not matched to a gene: 12. The CDR3 spans 17 residues. Germline V gene data show CDR1 as MNHNS and CDR2 as SASEGT. CDR3 bases: TGTGCCAGCAGTGATGTCCCGGGACAGGGGTGGGTGACTGAAGCTTTCTTT. This gives the protein CASSDVPGQGWVTEAFF.

This chain uses TRBV19 with TRBJ2-1, with TRBD2 matching over 10 bases. Germline-derived CDR1 and CDR2 are LNHDA and SQIVND (reference sequence). The CDR3 consists of 16 residues. The V segment lost 5 bases and the J segment 2 bases; nucleotides outside the gene matches: 6. CDR3 region: CASSQRAGGPYNEQFF. The CDR3 bases are TGTGCCAGTAGTCAGCGAGCGGGAGGGCCCTACAATGAGCAGTTCTTC.